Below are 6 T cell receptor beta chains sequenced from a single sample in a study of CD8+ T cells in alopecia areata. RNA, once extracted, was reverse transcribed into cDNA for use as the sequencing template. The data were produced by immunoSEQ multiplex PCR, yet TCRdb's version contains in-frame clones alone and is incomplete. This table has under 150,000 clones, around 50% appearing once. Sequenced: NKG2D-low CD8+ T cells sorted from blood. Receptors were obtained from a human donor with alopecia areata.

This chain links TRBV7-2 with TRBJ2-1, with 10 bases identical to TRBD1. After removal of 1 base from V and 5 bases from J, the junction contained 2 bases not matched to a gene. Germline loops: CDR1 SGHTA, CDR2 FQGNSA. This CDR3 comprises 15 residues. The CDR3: CASSLVGTGDNEQFF. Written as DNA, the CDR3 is TGTGCCAGCAGCTTAGTCGGGACAGGGGACAATGAGCAGTTCTTC.

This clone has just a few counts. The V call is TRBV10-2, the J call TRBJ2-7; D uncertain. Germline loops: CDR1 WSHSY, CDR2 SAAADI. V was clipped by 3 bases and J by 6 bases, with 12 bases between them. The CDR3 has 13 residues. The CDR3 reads CASSDLRWAEQYF. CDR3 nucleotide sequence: TGCGCCAGCAGTGATCTTAGGTGGGCCGAGCAGTACTTC.

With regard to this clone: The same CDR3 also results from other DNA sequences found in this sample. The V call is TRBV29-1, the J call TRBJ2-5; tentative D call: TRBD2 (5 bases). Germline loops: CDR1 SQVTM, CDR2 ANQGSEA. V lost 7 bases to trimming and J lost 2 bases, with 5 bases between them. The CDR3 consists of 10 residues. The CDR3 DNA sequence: TGCAGCGGACTACAAGAGACCCAGTACTTC. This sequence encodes CSGLQETQYF.

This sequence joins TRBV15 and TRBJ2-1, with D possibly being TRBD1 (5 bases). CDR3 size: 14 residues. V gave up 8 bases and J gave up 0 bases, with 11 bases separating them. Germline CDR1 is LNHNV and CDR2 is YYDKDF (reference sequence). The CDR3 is CATLDSYSYNEQFF. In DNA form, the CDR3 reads TGTGCCACCCTAGACAGCTACTCCTACAATGAGCAGTTCTTC.

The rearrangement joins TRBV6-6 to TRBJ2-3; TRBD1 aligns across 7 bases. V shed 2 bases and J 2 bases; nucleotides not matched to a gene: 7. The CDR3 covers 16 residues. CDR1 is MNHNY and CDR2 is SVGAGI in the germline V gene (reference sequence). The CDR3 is CASSYTGTEYTDTQYF. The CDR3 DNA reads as TGTGCCAGCAGTTACACCGGGACAGAGTACACAGATACGCAGTATTTT.

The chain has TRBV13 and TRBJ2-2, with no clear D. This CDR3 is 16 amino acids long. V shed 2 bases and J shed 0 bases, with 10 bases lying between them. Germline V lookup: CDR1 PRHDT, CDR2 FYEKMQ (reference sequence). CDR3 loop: CASSLLQNANTGELFF. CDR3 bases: TGTGCCAGCAGCTTACTCCAGAACGCGAACACCGGGGAGCTGTTTTTT. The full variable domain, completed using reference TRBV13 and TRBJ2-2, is AAGVIQSPRHLIKEKRETATLKCYPIPRHDTVYWYQQGPGQDPQFLISFYEKMQSDKGSIPDRFSAQQFSDYHSELNMSSLELGDSALYFCASSLLQNANTGELFFGEGSRLTVL.